This T cell receptor beta chain comes out of a study of CD4+ T cells in melanoma. Study outcomes and limitations: Neoantigen-specific CD4+ T cells in melanoma reportedly had diverse differentiation states.

The data were produced by immunoSEQ multiplex PCR, yet TCRdb's version contains in-frame clones alone and is incomplete. This sample has over 100,000 clones, with about 90% found just once. Trimming at V came to 5 bases and at J to 6 bases, leaving 7 bases not matched to a gene. This CDR3 is 15 amino acids long. CDR1 and CDR2 from the germline V gene are MNHEY and SMNVEV (reference sequence). In its sample, this clone was seen once. Its antigen is undetermined. Material: peripheral blood. The TCR sequence derives from a human donor with melanoma. The chain is built from TRBV27 and TRBJ1-1; the match to TRBD1 covers 12 bases. DNA of the CDR3: TGTGCCAGCAGTGAGAACCGGGACAGGGGGCCTGAAGCTTTCTTT. Protein product: CASSENRDRGPEAFF.